A single sample is the source of the 4 T cell receptor beta chains below, sequenced in a study of blood T cell repertoires in COVID-19. Sequenced by immunoSEQ multiplex PCR; TCRdb stores in-frame clones only, minus some. The sample has hundreds of thousands of clones, 88% seen once; the top ten hold approximately 2%. Sample: PBMCs or T cells enriched from blood (not recorded which). The origin of the receptors is a woman in her fifties or sixties in a cohort exposed to, infected with or recovered from COVID-19 (not recorded which).

The chain carries TRBV7-8 and TRBJ2-1; 11 bases agree with TRBD2. Germline trimming cut 5 bases from V and 5 bases from J; bases unmatched to any gene: 17. The CDR3 has 19 residues. Germline CDR1 is SGHVS and CDR2 is FQNEAQ. CDR3 bases: TGTGCCAGCAGCCCTCAGGGGCTGGCTAGCGGGAGGTGGCACAATGAGCAGTTCTTC. Encoded protein: CASSPQGLASGRWHNEQFF.

The gene calls are TRBV21-1 and TRBJ2-3; the D call in the table, TRBD2, was not verified against the DNA. TRBV21-1 constitutes a pseudogene. The CDR3 is 15 amino acids. In nucleotides, the CDR3 is TGTGCCAGCAGCAAGGGCAGCGGGAGCACAGATACGCAGTATTTT. Translated: CASSKGSGSTDTQYF.

CDR3 region: CASGRRGGLNQPQHF. CDR3 nucleotides: TGTGCCAGCGGGCGTCGGGGGGGATTAAATCAGCCCCAGCATTTT. This chain uses TRBV25-1 with TRBJ1-5; possibly TRBD1 for D (5 bases). The CDR3 has 15 residues. The ends were cut back, 8 bases at V and 4 bases at J, with 18 bases in the middle. Germline CDR1 MGHDK, CDR2 SYGVNS.

The chain uses TRBV15 and TRBJ1-2, with 8 bases lining up with TRBD1. The CDR3 totals 14 residues. Trimming cost V 3 bases and J 4 bases; bases outside gene matches: 4. Germline V CDR1 and CDR2: LNHNV, YYDKDF (reference sequence). The CDR3 DNA follows: TGTGCCACCAGCAGGGATGACAGGGGCTATGGCTACACCTTC. This translates into CATSRDDRGYGYTF.